This T cell receptor beta chain comes out of a study of early T cells in non-severe SARS-CoV-2 infection. Broader study findings: Matches to VDJdb favored anti-spike CD8 responses and missed private and CD4 specificities.

This clonotype was seen ten or more times. Its cognate antigen is unknown. TCRdb re-analysed the 5' RACE reads in MiXCR, keeping a single row per CDR3 protein. The data show more than 20,000 distinct CDR3 sequences, around 4% seen once. CDR1 and CDR2 from the germline V gene are SGHKS and YYEKEE (reference sequence). The junction had 12 bases not matched to a gene; V was cut back by 4 bases and J by 5 bases. There are 16 residues in the CDR3. This chain uses TRBV5-5 with TRBJ2-1; 7 bases match TRBD2. This sequence originates from an adult who was a healthcare worker with PCR-confirmed SARS-CoV-2 infection or an uninfected control (not recorded which). The specimen was whole blood. The CDR3 sequence is CASSPLAGVGHNEQFF. The DNA of the CDR3 is TGTGCCAGCAGCCCTTTGGCGGGAGTGGGGCACAATGAGCAGTTCTTC.